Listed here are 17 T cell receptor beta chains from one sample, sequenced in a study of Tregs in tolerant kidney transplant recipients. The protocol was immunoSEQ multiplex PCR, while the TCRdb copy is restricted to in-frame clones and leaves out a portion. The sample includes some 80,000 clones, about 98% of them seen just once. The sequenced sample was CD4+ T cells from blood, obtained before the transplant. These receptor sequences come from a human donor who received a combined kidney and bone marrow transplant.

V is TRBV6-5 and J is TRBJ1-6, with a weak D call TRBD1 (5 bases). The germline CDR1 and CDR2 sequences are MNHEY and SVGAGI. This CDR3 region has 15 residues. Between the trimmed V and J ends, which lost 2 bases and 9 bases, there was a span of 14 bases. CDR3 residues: CASSYGGTQGSPLHF. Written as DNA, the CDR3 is TGTGCCAGCAGTTACGGGGGGACTCAAGGTTCACCCCTCCACTTT.

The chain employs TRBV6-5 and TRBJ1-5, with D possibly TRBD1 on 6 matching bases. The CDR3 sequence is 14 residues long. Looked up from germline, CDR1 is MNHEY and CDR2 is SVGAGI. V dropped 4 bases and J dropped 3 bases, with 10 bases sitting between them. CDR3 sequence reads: CASSLTGINQPQHF. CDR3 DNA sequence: TGTGCCAGCAGTTTAACAGGGATCAATCAGCCCCAGCATTTT.

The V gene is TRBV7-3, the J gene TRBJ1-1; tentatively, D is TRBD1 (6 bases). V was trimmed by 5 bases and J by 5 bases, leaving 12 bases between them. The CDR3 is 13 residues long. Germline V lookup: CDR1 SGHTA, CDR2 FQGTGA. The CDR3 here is CASSATGLTEAFF. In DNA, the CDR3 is TGTGCCAGCAGCGCAACAGGGTTGACTGAAGCTTTCTTT. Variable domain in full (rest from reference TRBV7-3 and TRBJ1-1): GAGVSQTPSNKVTEKGKYVELRCDPISGHTALYWYRQSLGQGPEFLIYFQGTGAADDSGLPNDRFFAVRPEGSVSTLKIQRTERGDSAVYLCASSATGLTEAFFGQGTRLTVV.

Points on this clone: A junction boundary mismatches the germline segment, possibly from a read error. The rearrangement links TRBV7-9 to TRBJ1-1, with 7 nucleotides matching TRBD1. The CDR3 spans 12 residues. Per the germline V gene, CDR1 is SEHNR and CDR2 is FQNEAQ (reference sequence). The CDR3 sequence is CASSLDRGKRSF. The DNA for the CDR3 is TGTGCCAGCAGCTTAGACAGGGGCAAGAGGAGCTTT.

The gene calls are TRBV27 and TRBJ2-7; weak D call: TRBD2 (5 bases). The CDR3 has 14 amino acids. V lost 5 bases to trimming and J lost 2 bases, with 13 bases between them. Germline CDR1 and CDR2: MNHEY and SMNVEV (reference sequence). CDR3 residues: CASSGLDSAYEQYF. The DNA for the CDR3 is TGTGCCAGCAGTGGACTCGACTCGGCCTACGAGCAGTACTTC.

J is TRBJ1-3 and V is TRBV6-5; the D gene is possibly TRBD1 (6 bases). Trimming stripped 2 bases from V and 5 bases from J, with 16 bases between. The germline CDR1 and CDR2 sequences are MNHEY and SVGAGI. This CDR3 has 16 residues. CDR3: CASSYHSPRGRNTIYF. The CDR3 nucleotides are TGTGCCAGCAGTTACCACTCGCCCAGGGGCCGAAACACCATATATTTT.

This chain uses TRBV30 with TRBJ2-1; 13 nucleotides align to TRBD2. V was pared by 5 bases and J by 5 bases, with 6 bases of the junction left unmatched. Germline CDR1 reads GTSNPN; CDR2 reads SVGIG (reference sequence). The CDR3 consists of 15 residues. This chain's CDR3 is CAWGGTSGVNNEQFF. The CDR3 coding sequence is TGTGCCTGGGGCGGGACTAGCGGGGTGAACAATGAGCAGTTCTTC.

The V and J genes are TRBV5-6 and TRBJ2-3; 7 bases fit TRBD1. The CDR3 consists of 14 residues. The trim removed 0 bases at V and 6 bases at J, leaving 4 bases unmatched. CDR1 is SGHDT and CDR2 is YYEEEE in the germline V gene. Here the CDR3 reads CASSLDRGADTQYF. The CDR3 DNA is TGTGCCAGCAGCTTGGACAGGGGAGCGGATACGCAGTATTTT. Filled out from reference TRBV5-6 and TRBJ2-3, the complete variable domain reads DAGVTQSPTHLIKTRGQQVTLRCSPKSGHDTVSWYQQALGQGPQFIFQYYEEEERQRGNFPDRFSGHQFPNYSSELNVNALLLGDSALYLCASSLDRGADTQYFGPGTRLTVL.

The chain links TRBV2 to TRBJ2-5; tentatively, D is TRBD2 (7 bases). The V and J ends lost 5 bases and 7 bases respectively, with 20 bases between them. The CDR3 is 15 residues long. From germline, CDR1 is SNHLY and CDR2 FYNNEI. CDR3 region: CASSPLGGPGGTQYF. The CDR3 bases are TGTGCCAGCAGTCCTCTCGGGGGGCCCGGGGGGACCCAGTACTTC.

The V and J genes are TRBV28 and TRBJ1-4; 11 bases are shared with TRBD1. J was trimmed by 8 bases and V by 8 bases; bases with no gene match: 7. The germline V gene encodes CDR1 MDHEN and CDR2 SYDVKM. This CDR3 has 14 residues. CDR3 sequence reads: CASARTGGSEKLFF. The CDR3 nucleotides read TGTGCCAGCGCCAGGACAGGGGGCTCAGAAAAACTGTTTTTT.

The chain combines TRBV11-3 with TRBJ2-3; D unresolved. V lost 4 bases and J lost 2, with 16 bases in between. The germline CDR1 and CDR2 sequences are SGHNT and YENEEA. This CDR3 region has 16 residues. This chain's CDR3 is CASSYGLAANTDTQYF. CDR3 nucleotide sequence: TGTGCCAGCAGCTACGGTTTGGCAGCGAACACAGATACGCAGTATTTT.

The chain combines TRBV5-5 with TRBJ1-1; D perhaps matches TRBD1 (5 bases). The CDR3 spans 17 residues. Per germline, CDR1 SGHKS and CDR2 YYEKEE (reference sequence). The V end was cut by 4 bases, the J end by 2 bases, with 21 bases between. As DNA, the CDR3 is TGTGCCAGCAGCCACGACCGCGGGGGGAACTTAAACACTGAAGCTTTCTTT. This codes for CASSHDRGGNLNTEAFF. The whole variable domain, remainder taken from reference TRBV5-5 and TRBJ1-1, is DAGVTQSPTHLIKTRGQQVTLRCSPISGHKSVSWYQQVLGQGPQFIFQYYEKEERGRGNFPDRFSARQFPNYSSELNVNALLLGDSALYLCASSHDRGGNLNTEAFFGQGTRLTVV.

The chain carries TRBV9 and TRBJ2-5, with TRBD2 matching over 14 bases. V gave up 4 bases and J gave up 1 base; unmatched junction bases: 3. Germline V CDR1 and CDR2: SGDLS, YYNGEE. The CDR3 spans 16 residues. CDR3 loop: CASSSGLAGAQETQYF. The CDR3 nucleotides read TGTGCCAGCAGCTCGGGACTAGCGGGGGCCCAAGAGACCCAGTACTTC.

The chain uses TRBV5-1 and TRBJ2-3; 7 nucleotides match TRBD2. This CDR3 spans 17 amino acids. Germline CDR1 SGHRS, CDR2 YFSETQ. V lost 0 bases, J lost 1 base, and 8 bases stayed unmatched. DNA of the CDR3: TGCGCCAGCAGCTTGGGAGCCGGGGGGATGGGCACAGATACGCAGTATTTT. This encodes CASSLGAGGMGTDTQYF. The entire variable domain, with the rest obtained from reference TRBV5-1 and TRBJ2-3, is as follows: KAGVTQTPRYLIKTRGQQVTLSCSPISGHRSVSWYQQTPGQGLQFLFEYFSETQRNKGNFPGRFSGRQFSNSRSEMNVSTLELGDSALYLCASSLGAGGMGTDTQYFGPGTRLTVL.

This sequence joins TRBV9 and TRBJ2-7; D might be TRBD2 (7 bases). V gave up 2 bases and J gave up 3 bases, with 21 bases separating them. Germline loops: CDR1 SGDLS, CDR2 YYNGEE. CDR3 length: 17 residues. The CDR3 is CASSVWAPGGHLYEQYF. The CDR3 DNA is TGTGCCAGCAGCGTGTGGGCTCCCGGGGGGCACCTCTACGAGCAGTACTTC.

The CDR3 is CASSMPGGTDTQYF. Written as DNA, the CDR3 is TGTGCCAGTAGTATGCCAGGGGGAACAGATACGCAGTATTTT. The genes are TRBV19 and TRBJ2-3; TRBD1 matches 7 bases. In germline, CDR1 is LNHDA, CDR2 SQIVND (reference sequence). The trim removed 3 bases at V and 3 bases at J, leaving 3 bases unmatched. This CDR3 is built from 14 residues.

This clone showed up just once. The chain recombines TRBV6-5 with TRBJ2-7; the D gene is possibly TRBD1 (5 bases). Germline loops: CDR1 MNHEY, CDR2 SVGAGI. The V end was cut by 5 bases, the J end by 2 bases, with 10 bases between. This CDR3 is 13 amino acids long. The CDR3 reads CASSPDSTYEQYF. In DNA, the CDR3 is TGTGCCAGCAGTCCCGACAGCACCTACGAGCAGTACTTC.